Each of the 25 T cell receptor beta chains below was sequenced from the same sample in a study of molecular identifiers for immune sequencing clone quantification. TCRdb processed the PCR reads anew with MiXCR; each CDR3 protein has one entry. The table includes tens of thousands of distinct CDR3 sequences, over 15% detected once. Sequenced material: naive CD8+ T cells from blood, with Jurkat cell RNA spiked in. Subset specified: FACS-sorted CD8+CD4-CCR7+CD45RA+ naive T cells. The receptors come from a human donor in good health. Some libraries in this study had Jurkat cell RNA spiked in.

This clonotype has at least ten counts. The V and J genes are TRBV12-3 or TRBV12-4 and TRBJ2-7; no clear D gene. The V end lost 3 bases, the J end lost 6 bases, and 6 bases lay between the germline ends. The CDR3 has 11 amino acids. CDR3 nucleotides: TGTGCCAGCAGTTTTGCCACCGAGCAGTACTTC. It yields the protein CASSFATEQYF.

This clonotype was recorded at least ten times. The CDR3 sequence: CASSFGLAGGPSTDTQYF. As DNA, the CDR3 is TGTGCCAGCAGCTTCGGACTAGCGGGAGGGCCAAGCACAGATACGCAGTATTTT. The gene calls are TRBV13 and TRBJ2-3, with TRBD2 matching over 15 bases. With V trimmed by 3 bases and J by 0 bases, 4 bases remained unmatched. The CDR3 length is 18 residues. The V gene's germline CDR1 is PRHDT and CDR2 FYEKMQ (reference sequence).

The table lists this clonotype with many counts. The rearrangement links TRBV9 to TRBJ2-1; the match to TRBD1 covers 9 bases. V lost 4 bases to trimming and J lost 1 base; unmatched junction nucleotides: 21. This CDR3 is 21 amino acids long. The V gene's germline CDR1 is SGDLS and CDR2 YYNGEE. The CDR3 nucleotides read TGTGCCAGCAGCCCACGTCCCGGGACAGGGATCGGGGATAGGTCCTACAATGAGCAGTTCTTC. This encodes CASSPRPGTGIGDRSYNEQFF. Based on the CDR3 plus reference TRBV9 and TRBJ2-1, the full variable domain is DSGVTQTPKHLITATGQRVTLRCSPRSGDLSVYWYQQSLDQGLQFLIQYYNGEERAKGNILERFSAQQFPDLHSELNLSSLELGDSALYFCASSPRPGTGIGDRSYNEQFFGPGTRLTVL.

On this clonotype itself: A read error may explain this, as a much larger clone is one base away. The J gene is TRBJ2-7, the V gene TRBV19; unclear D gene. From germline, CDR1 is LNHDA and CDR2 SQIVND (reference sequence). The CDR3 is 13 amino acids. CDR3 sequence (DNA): TGTGCCAGTGGTATCAGACTTTCCTACGAGCAGTACTTC. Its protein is CASGIRLSYEQYF.

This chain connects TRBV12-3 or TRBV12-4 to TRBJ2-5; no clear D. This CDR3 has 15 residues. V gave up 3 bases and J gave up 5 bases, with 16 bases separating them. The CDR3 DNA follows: TGTGCCAGCAGTTTCCTCTCGGTGAGGCGGGAGACCCAGTACTTC. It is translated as CASSFLSVRRETQYF.

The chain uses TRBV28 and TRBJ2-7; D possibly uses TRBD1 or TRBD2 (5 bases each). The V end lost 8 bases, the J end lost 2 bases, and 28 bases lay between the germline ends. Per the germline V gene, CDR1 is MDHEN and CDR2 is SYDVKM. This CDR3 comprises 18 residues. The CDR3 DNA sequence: TGTGCCAGCGCCGGGGCTACCTCGGGTTTCCGGAGCCCCTACGAGCAGTACTTC. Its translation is CASAGATSGFRSPYEQYF.

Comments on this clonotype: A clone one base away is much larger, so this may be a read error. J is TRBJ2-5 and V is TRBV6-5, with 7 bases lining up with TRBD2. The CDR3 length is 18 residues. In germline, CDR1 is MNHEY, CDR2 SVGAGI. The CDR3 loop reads CASRTGLDGLIGGETQCF. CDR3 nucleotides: TGTGCCAGCAGGACCGGACTAGATGGGTTGATCGGGGGTGAGACCCAGTGCTTC.

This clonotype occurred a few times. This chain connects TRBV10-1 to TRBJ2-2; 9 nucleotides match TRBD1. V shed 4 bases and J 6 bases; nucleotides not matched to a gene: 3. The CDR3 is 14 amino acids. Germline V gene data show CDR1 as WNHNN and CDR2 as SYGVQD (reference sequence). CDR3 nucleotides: TGCGCCAGCAGTGCAACAGGGGGCCCCGGGGAGCTGTTTTTT. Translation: CASSATGGPGELFF.

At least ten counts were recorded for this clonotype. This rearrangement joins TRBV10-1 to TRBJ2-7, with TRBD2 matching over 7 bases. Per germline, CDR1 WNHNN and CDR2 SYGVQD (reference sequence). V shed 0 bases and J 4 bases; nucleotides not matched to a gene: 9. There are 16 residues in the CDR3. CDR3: CASSESGVAGTYEQYF. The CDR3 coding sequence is TGCGCCAGCAGTGAGTCGGGGGTAGCGGGTACATACGAGCAGTACTTC.

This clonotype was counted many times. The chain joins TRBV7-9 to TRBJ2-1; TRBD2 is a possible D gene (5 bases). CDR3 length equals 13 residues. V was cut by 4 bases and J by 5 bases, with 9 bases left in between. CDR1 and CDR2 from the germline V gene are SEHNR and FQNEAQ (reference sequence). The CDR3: CASSWSGDNEQFF. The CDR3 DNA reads TGTGCCAGCAGCTGGTCCGGGGACAATGAGCAGTTCTTC.

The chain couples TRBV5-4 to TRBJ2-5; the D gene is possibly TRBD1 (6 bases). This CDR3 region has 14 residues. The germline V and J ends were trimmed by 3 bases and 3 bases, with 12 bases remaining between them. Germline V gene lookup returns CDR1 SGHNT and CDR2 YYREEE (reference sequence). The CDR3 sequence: CASSWGRGKETQYF. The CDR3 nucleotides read TGTGCCAGCAGCTGGGGAAGGGGGAAAGAGACCCAGTACTTC.

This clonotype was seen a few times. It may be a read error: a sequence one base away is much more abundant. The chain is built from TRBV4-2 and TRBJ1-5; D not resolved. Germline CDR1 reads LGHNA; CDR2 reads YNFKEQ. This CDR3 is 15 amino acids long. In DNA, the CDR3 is TGTGCCAGCGGCCAAGTCCAAGGGTTTCGGCAGCCCCAGCATTTT. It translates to CASGQVQGFRQPQHF.

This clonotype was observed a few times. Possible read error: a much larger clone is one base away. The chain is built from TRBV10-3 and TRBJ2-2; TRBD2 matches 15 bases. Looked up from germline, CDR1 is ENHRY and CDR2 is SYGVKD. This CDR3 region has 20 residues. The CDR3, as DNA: TGTGCCATCAGTGAACCCGGGACTAGCGGGAGGCCGAGGAACACCAGGGAGCTGTTTTTT. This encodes CAISEPGTSGRPRNTRELFF.

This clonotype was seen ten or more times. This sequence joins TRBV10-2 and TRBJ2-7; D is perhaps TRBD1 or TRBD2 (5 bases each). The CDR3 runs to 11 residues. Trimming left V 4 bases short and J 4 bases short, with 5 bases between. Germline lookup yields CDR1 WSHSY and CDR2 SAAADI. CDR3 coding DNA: TGCGCCAGCAGTGGGGGGTACGAGCAGTACTTC. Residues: CASSGGYEQYF.

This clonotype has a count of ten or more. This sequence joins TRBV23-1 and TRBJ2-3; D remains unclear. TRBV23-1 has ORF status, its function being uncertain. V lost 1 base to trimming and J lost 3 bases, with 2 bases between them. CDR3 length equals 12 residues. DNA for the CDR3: TGCGCCAGCAGTCAATTGACAGATACGCAGTATTTT. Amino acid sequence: CASSQLTDTQYF.

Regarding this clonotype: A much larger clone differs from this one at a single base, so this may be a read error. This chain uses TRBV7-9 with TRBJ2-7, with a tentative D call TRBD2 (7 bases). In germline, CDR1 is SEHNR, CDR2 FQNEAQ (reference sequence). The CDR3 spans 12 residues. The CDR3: CASGLGGDEQYF. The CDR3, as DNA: TGTGCCAGCGGCTTAGGGGGGGACGAGCAGTACTTC. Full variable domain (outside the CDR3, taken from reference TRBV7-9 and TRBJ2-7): DTGVSQNPRHKITKRGQNVTFRCDPISEHNRLYWYRQTLGQGPEFLTYFQNEAQLEKSRLLSDRFSAERPKGSFSTLEIQRTEQGDSAMYLCASGLGGDEQYFGPGTRLTVT.

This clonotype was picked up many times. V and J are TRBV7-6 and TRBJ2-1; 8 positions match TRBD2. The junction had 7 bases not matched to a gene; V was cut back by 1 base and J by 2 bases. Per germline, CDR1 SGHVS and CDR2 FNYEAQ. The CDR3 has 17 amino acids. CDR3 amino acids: CASSLEHRAGAYNEQFF. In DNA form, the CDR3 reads TGTGCCAGCAGCTTAGAACATCGAGCGGGAGCCTACAATGAGCAGTTCTTC. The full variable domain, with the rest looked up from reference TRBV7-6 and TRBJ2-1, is GAGVSQSPRYKVTKRGQDVALRCDPISGHVSLYWYRQALGQGPEFLTYFNYEAQQDKSGLPNDRFSAERPEGSISTLTIQRTEQRDSAMYRCASSLEHRAGAYNEQFFGPGTRLTVL.

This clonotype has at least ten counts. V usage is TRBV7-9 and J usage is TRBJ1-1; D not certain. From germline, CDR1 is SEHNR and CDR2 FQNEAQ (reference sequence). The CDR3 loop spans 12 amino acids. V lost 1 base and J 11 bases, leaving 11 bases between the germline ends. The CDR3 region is CASSLGLQGAFF. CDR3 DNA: TGTGCCAGCAGCTTAGGATTACAAGGGGCTTTCTTT. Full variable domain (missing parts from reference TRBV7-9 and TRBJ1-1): DTGVSQNPRHKITKRGQNVTFRCDPISEHNRLYWYRQTLGQGPEFLTYFQNEAQLEKSRLLSDRFSAERPKGSFSTLEIQRTEQGDSAMYLCASSLGLQGAFFGQGTRLTVV.

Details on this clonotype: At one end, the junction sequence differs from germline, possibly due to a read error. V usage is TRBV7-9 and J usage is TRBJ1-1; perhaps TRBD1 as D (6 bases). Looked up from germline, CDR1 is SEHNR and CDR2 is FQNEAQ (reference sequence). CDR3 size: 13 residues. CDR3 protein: CTSSLASGAEAFF. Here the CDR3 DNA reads TGTACCAGCAGCTTAGCATCAGGGGCTGAAGCTTTCTTT.

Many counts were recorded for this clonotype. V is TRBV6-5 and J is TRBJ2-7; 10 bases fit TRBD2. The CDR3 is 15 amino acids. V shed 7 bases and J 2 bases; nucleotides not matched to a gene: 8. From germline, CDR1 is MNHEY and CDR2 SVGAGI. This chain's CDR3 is CASTPLAGHPYEQYF. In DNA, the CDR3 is TGTGCCAGCACCCCACTAGCGGGACACCCCTACGAGCAGTACTTC.

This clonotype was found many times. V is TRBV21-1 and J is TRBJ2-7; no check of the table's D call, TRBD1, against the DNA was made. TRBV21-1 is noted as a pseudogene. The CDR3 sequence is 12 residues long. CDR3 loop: CASSGHSYEQYF. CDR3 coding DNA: TGTGCCAGCTCGGGGCACTCCTACGAGCAGTACTTC.

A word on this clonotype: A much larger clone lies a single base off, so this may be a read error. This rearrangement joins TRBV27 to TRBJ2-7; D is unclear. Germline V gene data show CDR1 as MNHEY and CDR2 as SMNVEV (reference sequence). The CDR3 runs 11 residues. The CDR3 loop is CASSTGYKQYF. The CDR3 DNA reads TGTGCCAGCAGTACTGGCTACAAGCAGTACTTC.

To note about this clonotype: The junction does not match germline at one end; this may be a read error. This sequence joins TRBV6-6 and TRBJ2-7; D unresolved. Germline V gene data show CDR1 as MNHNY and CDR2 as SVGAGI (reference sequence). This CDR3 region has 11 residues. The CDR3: CASSSTYERYF. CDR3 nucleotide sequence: TGTGCCAGCAGTTCGACCTACGAGCGGTACTTC.

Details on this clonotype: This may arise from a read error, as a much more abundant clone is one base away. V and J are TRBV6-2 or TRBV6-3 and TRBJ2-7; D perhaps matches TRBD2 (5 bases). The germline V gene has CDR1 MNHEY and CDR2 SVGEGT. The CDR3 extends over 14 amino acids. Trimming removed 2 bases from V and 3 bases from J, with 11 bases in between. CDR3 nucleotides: TGTGCCAGCAGTTACGGACGGACTTTCTACGAGCAGTACTTC. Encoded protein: CASSYGRTFYEQYF.

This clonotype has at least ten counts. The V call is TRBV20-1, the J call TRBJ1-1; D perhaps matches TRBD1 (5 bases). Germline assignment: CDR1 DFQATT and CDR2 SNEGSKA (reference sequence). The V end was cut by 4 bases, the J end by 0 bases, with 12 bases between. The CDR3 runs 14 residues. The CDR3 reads CSAMKGRMNTEAFF. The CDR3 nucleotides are TGCAGTGCTATGAAGGGACGGATGAACACTGAAGCTTTCTTT.